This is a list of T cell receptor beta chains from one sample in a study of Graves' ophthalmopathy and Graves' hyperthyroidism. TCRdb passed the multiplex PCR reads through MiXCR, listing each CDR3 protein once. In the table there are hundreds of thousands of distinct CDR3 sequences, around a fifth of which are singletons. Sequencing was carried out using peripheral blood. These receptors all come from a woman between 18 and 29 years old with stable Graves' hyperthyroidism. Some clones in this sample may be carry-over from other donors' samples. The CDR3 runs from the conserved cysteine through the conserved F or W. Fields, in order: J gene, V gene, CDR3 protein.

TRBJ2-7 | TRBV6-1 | CASSELGRYEQYF
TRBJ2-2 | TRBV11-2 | CASSLVGQVNTGELFF
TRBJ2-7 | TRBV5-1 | CASSLALTGSEQYF
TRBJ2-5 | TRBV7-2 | CASSRIGGKLQETQYF
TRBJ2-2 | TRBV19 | CASRTGARNTGELFF
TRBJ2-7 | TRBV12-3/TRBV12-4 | CASSFAGSGYEQYF
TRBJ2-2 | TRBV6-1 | CASRGLNTGDLFF
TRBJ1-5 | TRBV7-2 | CASSPSNSNQPQHF
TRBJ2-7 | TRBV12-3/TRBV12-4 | CASSLRETGEQYF
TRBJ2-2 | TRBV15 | CATSRVAGRGGELFF
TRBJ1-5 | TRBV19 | CASTSPGQPQHF
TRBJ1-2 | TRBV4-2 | CASSKRGTAYGYTF
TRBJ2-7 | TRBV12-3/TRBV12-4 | CASSYTGTYEQYF
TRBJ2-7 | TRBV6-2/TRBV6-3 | CASSWDRDPRYEQYF
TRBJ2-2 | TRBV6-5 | CASSFRTGRGGELFF
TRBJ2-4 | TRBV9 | CASSAIAGHIQYF
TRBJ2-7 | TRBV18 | CASSPGTGDFEQYF
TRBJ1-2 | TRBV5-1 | CASSLARGQASPHGYTF
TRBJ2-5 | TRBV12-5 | CASGSDREGETQYF
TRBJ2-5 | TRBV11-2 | CASSPNPRGDETQYF
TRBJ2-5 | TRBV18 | CASSLTSGQETQYF
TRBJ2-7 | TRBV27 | CASTPDLFSHEQYF
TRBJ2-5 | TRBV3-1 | CASSQDASGGAGTQYF
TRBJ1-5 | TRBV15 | CATSRTGLSGQPQHF
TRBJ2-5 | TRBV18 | CASSPQGQGAGETQYF
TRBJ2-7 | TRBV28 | CAAGDSGSIFYEQYF
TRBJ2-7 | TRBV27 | CASSWGQGTGEQYF
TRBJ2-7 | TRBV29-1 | CSVEEGGGYEQYF